This TCR beta chain was sequenced in a study of CD8+ T cells in alopecia areata. Reverse transcription of extracted RNA yielded cDNA, which provided the sequencing template. Sequenced by immunoSEQ multiplex PCR; TCRdb stores in-frame clones only, minus some. The data contain 190,000 or so clones, 45% to 75% of them singletons. The CDR3 is 14 residues long. The germline CDR1 and CDR2 sequences are MNHEY and SVGAGI. Germline trimming cut 8 bases from V and 7 bases from J; bases unmatched to any gene: 7. Noted treatment: oral pan-JAK inhibitor, 5-10 mg twice daily. The source is a human donor with alopecia areata. Specimen: CD4+ T cells sorted from blood, collected at week 4, from a patient treated with tofacitinib. V and J are TRBV6-5 and TRBJ1-6, with TRBD1 matching over 8 bases. The CDR3 region has the DNA TGTGCCAGCCGGGCGACAGGGGCAAATTCACCCCTCCACTTT. Protein product: CASRATGANSPLHF.